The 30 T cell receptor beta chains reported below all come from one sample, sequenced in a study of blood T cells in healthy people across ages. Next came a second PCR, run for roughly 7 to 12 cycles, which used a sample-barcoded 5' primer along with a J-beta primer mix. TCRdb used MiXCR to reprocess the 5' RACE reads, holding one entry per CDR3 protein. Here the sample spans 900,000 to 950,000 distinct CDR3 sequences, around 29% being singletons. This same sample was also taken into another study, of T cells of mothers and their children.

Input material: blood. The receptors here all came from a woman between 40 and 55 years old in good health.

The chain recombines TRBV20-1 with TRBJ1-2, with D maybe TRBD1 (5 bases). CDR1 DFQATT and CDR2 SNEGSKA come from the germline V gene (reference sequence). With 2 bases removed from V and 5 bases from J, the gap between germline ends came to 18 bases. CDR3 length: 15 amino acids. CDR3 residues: CSARLVSGVGYGYTF. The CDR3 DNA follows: TGCAGTGCTAGACTTGTTTCGGGGGTAGGATATGGCTACACCTTC.

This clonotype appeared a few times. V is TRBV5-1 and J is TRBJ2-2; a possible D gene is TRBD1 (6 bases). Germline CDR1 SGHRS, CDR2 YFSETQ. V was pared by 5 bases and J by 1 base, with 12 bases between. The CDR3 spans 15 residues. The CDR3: CASSSDRRNTGELFF. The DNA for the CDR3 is TGCGCCAGCAGTTCAGACAGGAGGAACACCGGGGAGCTGTTTTTT.

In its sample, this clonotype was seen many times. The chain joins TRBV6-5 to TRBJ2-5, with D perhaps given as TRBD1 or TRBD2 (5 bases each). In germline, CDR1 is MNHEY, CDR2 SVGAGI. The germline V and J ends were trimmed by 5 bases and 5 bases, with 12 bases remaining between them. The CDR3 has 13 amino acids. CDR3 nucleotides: TGTGCCAGCAGTCCCTCAGGGACGGAGACCCAGTACTTC. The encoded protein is CASSPSGTETQYF.

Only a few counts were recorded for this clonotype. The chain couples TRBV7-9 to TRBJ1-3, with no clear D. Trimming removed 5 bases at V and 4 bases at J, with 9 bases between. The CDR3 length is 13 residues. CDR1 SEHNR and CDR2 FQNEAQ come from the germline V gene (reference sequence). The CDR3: CASSPDPGNTIYF. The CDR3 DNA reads TGTGCCAGCAGCCCGGATCCGGGAAACACCATATATTTT.

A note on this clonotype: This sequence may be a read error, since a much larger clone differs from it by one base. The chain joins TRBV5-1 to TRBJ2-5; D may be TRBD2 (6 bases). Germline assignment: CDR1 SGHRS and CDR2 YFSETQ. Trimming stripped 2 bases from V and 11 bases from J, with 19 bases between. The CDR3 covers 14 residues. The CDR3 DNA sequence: TGCGCCAGCAGCTTCCAACCGGGGGTTGATGAGCAGTACTTC. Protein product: CASSFQPGVDEQYF.

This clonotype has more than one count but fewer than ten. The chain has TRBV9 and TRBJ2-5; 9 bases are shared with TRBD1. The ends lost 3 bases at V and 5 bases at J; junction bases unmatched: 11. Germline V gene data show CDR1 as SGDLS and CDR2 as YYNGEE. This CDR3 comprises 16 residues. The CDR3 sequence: CASSAGGQGWRETQYF. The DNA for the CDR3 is TGTGCCAGCAGCGCGGGGGGACAGGGCTGGAGGGAGACCCAGTACTTC.

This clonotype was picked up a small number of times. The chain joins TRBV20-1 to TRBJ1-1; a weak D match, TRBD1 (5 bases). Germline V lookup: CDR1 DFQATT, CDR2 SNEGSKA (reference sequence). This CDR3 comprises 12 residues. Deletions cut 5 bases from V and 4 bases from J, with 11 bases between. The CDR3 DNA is TGCAGTGCTGGAGCGAGGGGCACTGAAGCTTTCTTT. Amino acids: CSAGARGTEAFF.

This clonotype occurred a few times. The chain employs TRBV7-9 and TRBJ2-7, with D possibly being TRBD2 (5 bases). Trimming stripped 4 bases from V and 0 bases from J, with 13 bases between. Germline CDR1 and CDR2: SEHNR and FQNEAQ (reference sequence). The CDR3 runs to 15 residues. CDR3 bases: TGTGCCAGCAGCTACCAGAAAGGGAGCTCCTACGAGCAGTACTTC. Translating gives CASSYQKGSSYEQYF.

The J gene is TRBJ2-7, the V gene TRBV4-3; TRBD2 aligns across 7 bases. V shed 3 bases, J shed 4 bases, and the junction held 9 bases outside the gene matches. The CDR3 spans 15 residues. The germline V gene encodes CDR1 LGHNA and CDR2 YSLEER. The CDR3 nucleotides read TGCGCCAGCAGCCACGAAAGCGGGAAAGAATACGAGCAGTACTTC. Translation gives CASSHESGKEYEQYF.

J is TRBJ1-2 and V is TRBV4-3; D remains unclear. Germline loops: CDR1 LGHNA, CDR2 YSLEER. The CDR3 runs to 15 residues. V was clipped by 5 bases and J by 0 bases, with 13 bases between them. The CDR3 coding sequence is TGCGCCAGCAGCGGGTTCGACTCTTCTAACTATGGCTACACCTTC. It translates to CASSGFDSSNYGYTF.

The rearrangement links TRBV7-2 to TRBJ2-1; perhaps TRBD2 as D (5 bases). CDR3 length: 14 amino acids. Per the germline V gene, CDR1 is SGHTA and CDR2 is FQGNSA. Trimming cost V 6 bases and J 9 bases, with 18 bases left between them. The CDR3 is CASSSLEVGGEQFF. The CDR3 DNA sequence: TGTGCCAGCAGTAGCTTAGAAGTTGGAGGTGAGCAGTTCTTC.

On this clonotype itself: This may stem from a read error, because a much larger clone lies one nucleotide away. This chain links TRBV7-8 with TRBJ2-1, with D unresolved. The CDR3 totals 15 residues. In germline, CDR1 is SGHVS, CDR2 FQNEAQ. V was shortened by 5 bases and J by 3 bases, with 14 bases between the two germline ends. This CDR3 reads CASSPIDSLYNEQFF. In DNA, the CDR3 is TGTGCCAGCAGCCCAATCGACTCCCTCTACAATGAGCAGTTCTTC.

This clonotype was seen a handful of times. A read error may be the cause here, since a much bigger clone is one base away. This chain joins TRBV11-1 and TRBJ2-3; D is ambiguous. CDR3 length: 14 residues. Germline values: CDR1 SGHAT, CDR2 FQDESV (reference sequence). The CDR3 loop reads CASGFGPSRDTQYF. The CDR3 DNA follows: TGTGCCAGCGGCTTCGGACCAAGTCGGGATACGCAGTATTTT.

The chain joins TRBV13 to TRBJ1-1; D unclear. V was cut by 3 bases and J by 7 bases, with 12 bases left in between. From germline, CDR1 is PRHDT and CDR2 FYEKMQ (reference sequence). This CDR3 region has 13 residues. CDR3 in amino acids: CASSLDAGNEAFF. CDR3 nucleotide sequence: TGTGCCAGCAGCTTGGATGCGGGGAATGAAGCTTTCTTT.

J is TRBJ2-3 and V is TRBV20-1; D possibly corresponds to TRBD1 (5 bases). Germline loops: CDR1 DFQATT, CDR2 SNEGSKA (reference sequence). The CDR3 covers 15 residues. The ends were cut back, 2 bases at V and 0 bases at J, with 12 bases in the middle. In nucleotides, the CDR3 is TGCAGTGCTAGATTGGCAGGGTCTAGCACAGATACGCAGTATTTT. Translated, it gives CSARLAGSSTDTQYF.

CDR3 bases: TGCGCCAGCAGCCAACCAATATACAATGAGCAGTTCTTC. Translating it yields CASSQPIYNEQFF. V and J are TRBV4-1 and TRBJ2-1; D is ambiguous. Trimming stripped 2 bases from V and 4 bases from J, with 6 bases between. This CDR3 has 13 amino acids. Germline CDR1 reads MGHRA; CDR2 reads YSYEKL.

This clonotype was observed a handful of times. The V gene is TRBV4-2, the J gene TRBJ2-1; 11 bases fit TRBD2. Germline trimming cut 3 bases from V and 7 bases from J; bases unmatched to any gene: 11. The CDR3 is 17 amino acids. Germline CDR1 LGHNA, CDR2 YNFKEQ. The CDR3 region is CASSHQDSGGDLNEQFF. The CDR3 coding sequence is TGTGCCAGCAGCCACCAGGATAGCGGGGGGGATCTGAATGAGCAGTTCTTC.

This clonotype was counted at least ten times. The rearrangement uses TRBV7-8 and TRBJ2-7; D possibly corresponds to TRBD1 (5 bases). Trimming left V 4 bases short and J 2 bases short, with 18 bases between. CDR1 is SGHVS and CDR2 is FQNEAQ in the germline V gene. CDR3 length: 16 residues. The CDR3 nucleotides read TGTGCCAGCAGCTCCCTACTTACGACAGTAACCTACGAGCAGTACTTC. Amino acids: CASSSLLTTVTYEQYF.

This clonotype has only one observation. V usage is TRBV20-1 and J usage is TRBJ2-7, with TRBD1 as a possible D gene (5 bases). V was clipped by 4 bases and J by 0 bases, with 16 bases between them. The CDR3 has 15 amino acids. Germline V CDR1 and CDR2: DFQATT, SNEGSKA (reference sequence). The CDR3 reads CSAKAHRQSSYEQYF. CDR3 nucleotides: TGCAGTGCTAAAGCCCACCGACAGAGCTCCTACGAGCAGTACTTC.

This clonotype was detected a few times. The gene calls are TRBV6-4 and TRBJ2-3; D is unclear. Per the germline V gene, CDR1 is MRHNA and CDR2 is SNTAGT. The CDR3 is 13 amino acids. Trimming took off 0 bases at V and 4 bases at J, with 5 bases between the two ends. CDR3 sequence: CASSDSGSDTQYF. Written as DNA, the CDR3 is TGTGCCAGCAGTGACTCTGGTTCAGATACGCAGTATTTT.

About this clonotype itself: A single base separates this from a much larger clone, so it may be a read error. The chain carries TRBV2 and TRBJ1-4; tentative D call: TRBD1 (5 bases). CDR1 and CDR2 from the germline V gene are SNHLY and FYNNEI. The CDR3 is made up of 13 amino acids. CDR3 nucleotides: TGTGCCATCTCATCCAGGGATAATGGAAAACTGTTTTTT. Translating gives CAISSRDNGKLFF. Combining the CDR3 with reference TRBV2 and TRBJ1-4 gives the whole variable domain EPEVTQTPSHQVTQMGQEVILRCVPISNHLYFYWYRQILGQKVEFLVSFYNNEISEKSEIFDDQFSVERPDGSNFTLKIRSTKLEDSAMYFCAISSRDNGKLFFGSGTQLSVL.

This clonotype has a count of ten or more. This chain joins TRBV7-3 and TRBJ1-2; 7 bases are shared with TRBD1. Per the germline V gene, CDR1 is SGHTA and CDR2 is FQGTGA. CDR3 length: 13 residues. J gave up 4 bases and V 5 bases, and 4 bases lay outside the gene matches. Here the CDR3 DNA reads TGTGCCAGCAGCCCAGGGGGGAGCTATGGCTACACCTTC. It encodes CASSPGGSYGYTF. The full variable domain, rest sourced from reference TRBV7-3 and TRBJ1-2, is GAGVSQTPSNKVTEKGKYVELRCDPISGHTALYWYRQSLGQGPEFLIYFQGTGAADDSGLPNDRFFAVRPEGSVSTLKIQRTERGDSAVYLCASSPGGSYGYTFGSGTRLTVV.

DNA of the CDR3: TGTGCCAGCAGCTTGAAGTTGGCTTACGCCAAGAACACTGAAGCTTTCTTT. The encoded protein is CASSLKLAYAKNTEAFF. The rearrangement joins TRBV5-8 to TRBJ1-1; D not resolved. V was pared by 1 base and J by 1 base, with 17 bases between. The CDR3 runs to 17 residues. Germline lookup yields CDR1 SGHTS and CDR2 YDEGEE.

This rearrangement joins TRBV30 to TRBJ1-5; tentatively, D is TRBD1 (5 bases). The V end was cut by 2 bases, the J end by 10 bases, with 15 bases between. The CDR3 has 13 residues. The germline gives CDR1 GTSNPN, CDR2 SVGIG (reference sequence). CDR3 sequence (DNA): TGTGCCTGGAGTTGGAGGGGATCAGGACCCCAGCATTTT. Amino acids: CAWSWRGSGPQHF.

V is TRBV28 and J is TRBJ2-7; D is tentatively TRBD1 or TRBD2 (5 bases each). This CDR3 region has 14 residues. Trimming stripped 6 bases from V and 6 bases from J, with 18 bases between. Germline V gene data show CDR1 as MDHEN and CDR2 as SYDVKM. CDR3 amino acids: CASSPGPRGSEQYF. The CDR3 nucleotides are TGTGCCAGCAGCCCCGGGCCCCGGGGCTCCGAGCAGTACTTC. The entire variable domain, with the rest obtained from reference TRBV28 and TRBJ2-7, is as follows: DVKVTQSSRYLVKRTGEKVFLECVQDMDHENMFWYRQDPGLGLRLIYFSYDVKMKEKGDIPEGYSVSREKKERFSLILESASTNQTSMYLCASSPGPRGSEQYFGPGTRLTVT.

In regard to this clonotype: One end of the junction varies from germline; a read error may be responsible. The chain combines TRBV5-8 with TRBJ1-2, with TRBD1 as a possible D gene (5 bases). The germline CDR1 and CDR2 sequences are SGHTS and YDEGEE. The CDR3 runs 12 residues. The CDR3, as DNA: TGCGCCGACCCAGGGCAGAGCTATGGCTACACCTTC. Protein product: CADPGQSYGYTF.

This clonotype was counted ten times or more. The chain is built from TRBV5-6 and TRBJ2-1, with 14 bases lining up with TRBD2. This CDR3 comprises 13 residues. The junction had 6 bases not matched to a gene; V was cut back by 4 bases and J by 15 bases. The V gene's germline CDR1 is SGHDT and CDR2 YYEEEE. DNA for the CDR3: TGTGCCAGCAGCGAGACTAGCGGGGGGGCTCCGTTCTTC. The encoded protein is CASSETSGGAPFF.

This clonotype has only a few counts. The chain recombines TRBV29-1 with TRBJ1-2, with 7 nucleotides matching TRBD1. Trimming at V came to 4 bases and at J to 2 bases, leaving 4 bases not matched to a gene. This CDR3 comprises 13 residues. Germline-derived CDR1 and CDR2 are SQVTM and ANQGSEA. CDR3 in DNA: TGCAGCGTTGCCGGGACAGACAACTATGGCTACACCTTC. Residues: CSVAGTDNYGYTF.

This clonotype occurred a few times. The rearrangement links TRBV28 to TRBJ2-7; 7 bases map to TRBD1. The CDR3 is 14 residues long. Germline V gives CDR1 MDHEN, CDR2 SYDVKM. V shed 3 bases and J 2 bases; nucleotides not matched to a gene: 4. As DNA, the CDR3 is TGTGCCAGCAGTTTGGGGGACAGCCCCTACGAGCAGTACTTC. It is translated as CASSLGDSPYEQYF.

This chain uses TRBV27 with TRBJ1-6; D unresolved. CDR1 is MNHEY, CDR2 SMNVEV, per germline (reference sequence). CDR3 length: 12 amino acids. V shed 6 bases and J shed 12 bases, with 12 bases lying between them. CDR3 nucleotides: TGTGCCAGCAGCTGGGATCGGGGACCCCTCCACTTT. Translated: CASSWDRGPLHF.